This TCR beta chain was retrieved from a study of beta chain features in type 1 diabetes. J gave up 5 bases and V 4 bases, and 6 bases lay outside the gene matches. Germline CDR1 SGDLS, CDR2 YYNGEE. CDR3 length equals 16 residues. Study findings and constraints: Researchers reported that naive, central memory and Treg TCRB repertoires appeared more similar in patients than in healthy donors. PCR could preferentially amplify shorter templates, alike in patients and controls. Cells with high TCR expression could be over-represented by cDNA sequencing. All four CD4+ subsets of Type 1 diabetes patients contained TCRB CDR3s that were moderately but significantly shorter.

Reverse transcribing all isolated RNA meant expressed TCRB transcripts were sequenced. Here immunoSEQ multiplex PCR was the method, and the copy in TCRdb shows in-frame clones only, minus some. The data show 350,000 to 450,000 clones, less than 15% seen once. Only a few counts were recorded for this clone. What it binds is not known. The clonotype comes from a woman aged 18-29 years in good health. The sample was naive CD4+ T cells from blood. The chain links TRBV9 to TRBJ2-2; 12 bases map to TRBD2. The CDR3 sequence: CASSLTSGRRTGELFF. The CDR3 DNA is TGTGCCAGCAGCTTGACTAGCGGGAGAAGAACCGGGGAGCTGTTTTTT.